This TCR beta chain emerged from a study of siplizumab effects on memory and regulatory T cells. Some clones are missing from TCRdb's copy, which holds only in-frame ones; the method was immunoSEQ multiplex PCR. The data show some 120,000 clones, with around 94% seen just once and around 1.7% held by the top ten. V dropped 2 bases and J dropped 5 bases, with 7 bases sitting between them. This CDR3 is 13 amino acids long. The germline CDR1 and CDR2 sequences are SGHNT and YYREEE (reference sequence). The material sequenced was non-Treg CD4+ T cells sorted from blood. The clonotype originates from a human donor in good health. This chain links TRBV5-4 with TRBJ1-4; D might be TRBD1 (5 bases). CDR3 region: CASSFDRNEKLFF. The DNA for the CDR3 is TGTGCCAGCAGCTTTGACAGAAATGAAAAACTGTTTTTT. Supplemented by reference TRBV5-4 and TRBJ1-4, the full variable domain reads ETGVTQSPTHLIKTRGQQVTLRCSSQSGHNTVSWYQQALGQGPQFIFQYYREEENGRGNFPPRFSGLQFPNYSSELNVNALELDDSALYLCASSFDRNEKLFFGSGTQLSVL.